Following are 12 T cell receptor beta chains from one sample sequenced in a study of post-analysis software for immune sequencing data (dated by TCRdb to between 2014 and 2016). Study-wide findings and limitations: A handful of TRBV segments, including TRBV5-6, TRBV5-1 and TRBV20-1, were significantly more frequent in patients than controls.

The library was made by PCR. TCRdb names Illumina HiSeq 2500 as the instrument used. To reduce PCR and sequencing biases, unique molecular identifiers were incorporated into the TCR beta cDNA libraries. Through fastp at Q25 and MiXCR, TCRdb rebuilt clones from the public reads, retaining in-frame beta chains. A single entry per CDR3 protein holds the most common genes and DNA from its merged rows. The sample contains under 650,000 distinct CDR3 sequences, roughly 47% of them found a single time. The ten top clones hold around 1.7% of the sample. Their cognate antigens are unknown. Sequencing was done on a sample of blood. The receptor set was obtained from a girl between 10 and 17 years old with multiple sclerosis.

This clonotype was found a few times. The rearrangement links TRBV7-2 to TRBJ2-7; 8 positions match TRBD1. The CDR3 extends over 14 amino acids. Germline lookup yields CDR1 SGHTA and CDR2 FQGNSA. J gave up 4 bases and V 5 bases, and 7 bases lay outside the gene matches. The CDR3 DNA is TGTGCCAGCAGCCCACGGACAGGGTATTACGAGCAGTACTTC. This codes for CASSPRTGYYEQYF.

This clonotype was seen only a few times. CDR3 sequence (DNA): TGTGCCAGCAGCCTGGATTGGGGGCAGGAGTCCAAAAACATTCAGTACTTC. Protein sequence: CASSLDWGQESKNIQYF. The chain has TRBV7-9 and TRBJ2-4, with D perhaps TRBD1 (6 bases). In germline, CDR1 is SEHNR, CDR2 FQNEAQ (reference sequence). This CDR3 region has 17 residues. The V end lost 5 bases, the J end lost 2 bases, and 19 bases lay between the germline ends.

In DNA form, the CDR3 reads TGCAGTGCTAGAGGCCTGACTAGCGGGAGGGAGATCGAGCAGTACTTC. Its protein is CSARGLTSGREIEQYF. The rearrangement links TRBV20-1 to TRBJ2-7; 14 nucleotides agree with TRBD2. The CDR3 sequence is 16 residues long. Unmatched junction bases numbered 8, after V lost 1 base and J lost 6 bases. The germline V gene has CDR1 DFQATT and CDR2 SNEGSKA (reference sequence).

V is TRBV12-3 or TRBV12-4 and J is TRBJ1-2, with 7 positions matching TRBD1. V gave up 7 bases and J gave up 0 bases; unmatched junction bases: 11. This CDR3 contains 16 residues. CDR3 bases: TGTGCCAGCACATACCGGACAGGAAAGGCTAACTATGGCTACACCTTC. Translation: CASTYRTGKANYGYTF.

This chain links TRBV7-9 with TRBJ2-5; D could derive from TRBD1 or TRBD2 (5 bases each). Trimming shortened V by 6 bases and J by 5 bases, and 16 bases separated the two germline ends. The CDR3 runs to 14 residues. The V gene's germline CDR1 is SEHNR and CDR2 FQNEAQ (reference sequence). The CDR3 DNA sequence: TGTGCCAGCAGTGAGACCGGGACGCGGGAGACCCAGTACTTC. Protein: CASSETGTRETQYF.

The count of this clonotype is one. The gene calls are TRBV7-8 and TRBJ2-1, with 7 nucleotides matching TRBD2. In germline, CDR1 is SGHVS, CDR2 FQNEAQ. Losses at the gene ends were 5 bases for V and 9 bases for J; bases not matched to a gene: 10. CDR3 size: 14 residues. The CDR3 DNA follows: TGTGCCAGCAGCCCTTCCGGGGGGAGGGGTGAGCAGTTCTTC. Translation: CASSPSGGRGEQFF.

This clonotype showed up just a few times. V and J are TRBV12-3 or TRBV12-4 and TRBJ2-1; TRBD2 matches at 12 bases. The CDR3 loop spans 15 amino acids. The junction had 8 bases not matched to a gene; V was cut back by 6 bases and J by 8 bases. DNA of the CDR3: TGTGCCAGCAGAGTTGAGACTAGCGGGGGACATGAGCAGTTCTTC. This translates into CASRVETSGGHEQFF.

This clonotype was seen a few times. Written as DNA, the CDR3 is TGTGCCAGCAGCCTGATCAAATGGGATCCCTACGAGCAGTACTTC. It codes for CASSLIKWDPYEQYF. The chain carries TRBV11-2 and TRBJ2-7; no reliable D call. The CDR3 consists of 15 residues. Germline V gene sequence: CDR1 SGHAT, CDR2 FQNNGV. V lost 5 bases and J lost 2, with 16 bases in between.

V is TRBV4-2 and J is TRBJ2-3; D gene unclear. V was shortened by 4 bases and J by 2 bases, with 16 bases between the two germline ends. Germline V lookup: CDR1 LGHNA, CDR2 YNFKEQ. This CDR3 is 16 amino acids long. The CDR3 coding sequence is TGTGCCAGCAGCCGAGAGCAGCGACCACACACAGATACGCAGTATTTT. Protein: CASSREQRPHTDTQYF.

This clonotype was seen only a few times. This chain links TRBV12-3 or TRBV12-4 with TRBJ1-5, with TRBD1 matching 7 bases. CDR3 length equals 14 residues. Unmatched junction bases numbered 6, after V lost 5 bases and J lost 5 bases. CDR3 sequence (DNA): TGTGCCAGCAGTAAGCGACAGGGATATCAGCCCCAGCATTTT. Amino acids: CASSKRQGYQPQHF.

In this sample, this clonotype turned up a few times. This sequence joins TRBV7-2 and TRBJ2-3; D gene ambiguous. Germline V gene lookup returns CDR1 SGHTA and CDR2 FQGNSA. The CDR3 sequence is 11 residues long. V lost 3 bases, J lost 7 bases, and 5 bases lay in between. The CDR3 loop reads CASSFSNTQYF. In DNA form, the CDR3 reads TGTGCCAGCAGCTTTAGTAATACGCAGTATTTT. The full variable domain, in which reference TRBV7-2 and TRBJ2-3 provide the parts outside the CDR3, is GAGVSQSPSNKVTEKGKDVELRCDPISGHTALYWYRQSLGQGLEFLIYFQGNSAPDKSGLPSDRFSAERTGGSVSTLTIQRTQQEDSAVYLCASSFSNTQYFGPGTRLTVL.

This clonotype was observed at least ten times. The chain couples TRBV12-3 or TRBV12-4 to TRBJ2-7; no firm D call. V shed 6 bases and J shed 2 bases, with 8 bases lying between them. The CDR3 has 12 amino acids. The CDR3 DNA is TGTGCCAGCAGCTTACTCCCCTACGAGCAGTACTTC. It translates to CASSLLPYEQYF.